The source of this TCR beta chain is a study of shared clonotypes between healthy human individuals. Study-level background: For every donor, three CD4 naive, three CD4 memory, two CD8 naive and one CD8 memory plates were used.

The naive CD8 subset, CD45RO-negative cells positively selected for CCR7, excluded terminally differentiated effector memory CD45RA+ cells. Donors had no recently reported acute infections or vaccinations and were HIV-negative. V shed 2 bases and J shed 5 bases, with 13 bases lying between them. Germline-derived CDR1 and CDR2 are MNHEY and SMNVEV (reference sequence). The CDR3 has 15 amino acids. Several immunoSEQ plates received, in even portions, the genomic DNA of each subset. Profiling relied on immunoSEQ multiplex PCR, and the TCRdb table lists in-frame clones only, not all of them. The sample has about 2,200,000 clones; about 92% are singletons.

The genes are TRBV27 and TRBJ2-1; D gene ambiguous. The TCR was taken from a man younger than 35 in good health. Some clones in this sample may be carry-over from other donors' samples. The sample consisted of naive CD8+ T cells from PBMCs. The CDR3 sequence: CASSLMLKTHNEQFF. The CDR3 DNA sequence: TGTGCCAGCAGTTTAATGCTGAAAACCCACAATGAGCAGTTCTTC.